These 30 T cell receptor beta chains were all obtained from the same sample, sequenced in a study of blood T cells in healthy people across ages. A second PCR of roughly 7 to 11 cycles used a sample-barcoded 5' primer and a J-beta primer mix. In TCRdb, the 5' RACE reads were re-called with MiXCR into one record per CDR3 protein. Counted here are roughly 720,000 distinct CDR3 sequences, 53% occurring once; the ten biggest clones make up roughly 37%. Sequenced sample: blood. The receptor set was obtained from a man of 80 years or more in good health.

Details on this clonotype: A much bigger clone sits one base away, suggesting this may be a read error. The J gene is TRBJ2-4, the V gene TRBV7-2; D call uncertain. Matching the DNA end better, TRBJ2-7 makes the J call doubtful. Germline values: CDR1 SGHTA, CDR2 FQGNSA. The CDR3 totals 16 residues. CDR3 sequence: CASSLAPLVRVHEQYF. In DNA, the CDR3 is TGTGCCAGCAGCTTAGCCCCGCTCGTTCGCGTGCACGAGCAGTACTTC.

This clonotype was picked up many times. The chain has TRBV6-5 and TRBJ2-7; 7 bases are a match to TRBD2. CDR1 MNHEY and CDR2 SVGAGI come from the germline V gene. The CDR3 has 15 residues. Trimming at V came to 0 bases and at J to 2 bases, leaving 4 bases not matched to a gene. The CDR3 region has the DNA TGTGCCAGCAGTTACTCGGGGGAGGGGACCTACGAGCAGTACTTC. This codes for CASSYSGEGTYEQYF.

The chain recombines TRBV14 with TRBJ1-1; D not certain. Germline-derived CDR1 and CDR2 are SGHDN and FVKESK. CDR3 length: 15 amino acids. V lost 1 base to trimming and J lost 3 bases, with 12 bases between them. CDR3 sequence (DNA): TGTGCCAGCAGCCAAGGAGTAGGCCCCCACACTGAAGCTTTCTTT. Translation gives CASSQGVGPHTEAFF.

The V and J genes are TRBV7-8 and TRBJ2-1; D possibly matches TRBD1 or TRBD2 (5 bases each). The CDR3 spans 17 residues. In germline, CDR1 is SGHVS, CDR2 FQNEAQ. V lost 0 bases and J 5 bases, leaving 17 bases between the germline ends. CDR3 nucleotide sequence: TGTGCCAGCAGCTTAGCCTCGGGACCCCTAAGCCACAATGAGCAGTTCTTC. As protein: CASSLASGPLSHNEQFF.

The V call is TRBV29-1, the J call TRBJ2-5, with D perhaps matching TRBD1 (6 bases). The J call may be faulty, since TRBJ2-7 better matches the DNA end. The CDR3 has 13 residues. Germline CDR1 reads SQVTM; CDR2 reads ANQGSEA. The DNA of the CDR3 is TGCAGCGTAACCGTACTTCAGGGGTACGAGCAGTACTTC. Translation: CSVTVLQGYEQYF.

CDR3 sequence: CSARDPVASPPYEQYF. The CDR3 DNA sequence: TGCAGTGCTAGAGATCCCGTGGCCTCTCCCCCCTACGAGCAGTACTTC. J is TRBJ2-7 and V is TRBV20-1; no firm D call. The CDR3 runs to 16 residues. Trimming shortened V by 0 bases and J by 2 bases, and 17 bases separated the two germline ends. CDR1 DFQATT and CDR2 SNEGSKA come from the germline V gene (reference sequence).

This clonotype turned up a few times. The rearrangement uses TRBV2 and TRBJ2-1, with unresolved D. From germline, CDR1 is SNHLY and CDR2 FYNNEI. The CDR3 runs 15 residues. With 4 bases removed from V and 9 bases from J, the gap between germline ends came to 19 bases. The CDR3 bases are TGTGCCAGCAGTGCGGCATCCCTGATCCAGGTTGAGCAGTTCTTC. Its translation is CASSAASLIQVEQFF.

This clonotype occurred a few times. CDR3 amino acids: CASSLGQRYTDTQYF. Here the CDR3 DNA reads TGTGCCAGCAGCTTGGGACAGCGATACACAGATACGCAGTATTTT. This chain connects TRBV7-3 to TRBJ2-3, with TRBD1 matching 7 bases. The ends lost 3 bases at V and 2 bases at J; junction bases unmatched: 5. There are 15 residues in the CDR3. Germline V gene data show CDR1 as SGHTA and CDR2 as FQGTGA.

The chain has TRBV18 and TRBJ2-4; D is unresolved. Trimming pared 3 bases from V and 4 bases from J, leaving 7 bases between. Germline V lookup: CDR1 KGHSH, CDR2 LQKENI. The CDR3 is 13 residues long. The CDR3 nucleotides read TGTGCCAGCTCACCGGCACCAAAAAACATTCAGTACTTC. The encoded protein is CASSPAPKNIQYF.

The chain employs TRBV5-4 and TRBJ2-1; TRBD2 agrees at 7 bases. The trim removed 5 bases at V and 6 bases at J, leaving 2 bases unmatched. Looked up from germline, CDR1 is SGHNT and CDR2 is YYREEE (reference sequence). This CDR3 is built from 12 residues. CDR3 loop: CASSWTSNEQFF. The DNA of the CDR3 is TGTGCCAGCAGTTGGACTAGCAATGAGCAGTTCTTC.

The chain is built from TRBV7-9 and TRBJ2-5; possible D gene TRBD2, 6 bases. The CDR3 has 19 residues. The germline V gene has CDR1 SEHNR and CDR2 FQNEAQ (reference sequence). Trimming shortened V by 1 base and J by 5 bases, and 26 bases separated the two germline ends. The CDR3 DNA reads TGTGCCAGCAGCTTAGGCCGACTAGTTGGGCCCCTTTCTTCTGAGACCCAGTACTTC. Its translation: CASSLGRLVGPLSSETQYF.

This chain connects TRBV19 to TRBJ2-1, with D maybe TRBD2 (5 bases). Deletions cut 2 bases from V and 7 bases from J, with 15 bases between. CDR1 and CDR2 (germline): LNHDA, SQIVND (reference sequence). The CDR3 runs to 15 residues. This CDR3 reads CASSINAGITNEQFF. In nucleotides, the CDR3 is TGTGCCAGTAGTATAAACGCCGGGATTACGAATGAGCAGTTCTTC.

This clonotype occurred a few times. The chain joins TRBV9 to TRBJ2-3; 13 bases fit TRBD2. Germline CDR1 reads SGDLS; CDR2 reads YYNGEE. V trimming: 7 bases; J trimming: 2 bases; junction bases outside the gene matches: 7. The CDR3 totals 16 residues. The CDR3: CASRPGLAGVTDTQYF. Written as DNA, the CDR3 is TGTGCCAGCCGCCCTGGACTAGCGGGAGTCACAGATACGCAGTATTTT.

The V call is TRBV24-1, the J call TRBJ2-3; 12 bases map to TRBD2. Looked up from germline, CDR1 is KGHDR and CDR2 is SFDVKD. V lost 0 bases, J lost 5 bases, and 2 bases stayed unmatched. The CDR3 consists of 16 residues. CDR3 amino acids: CATSDLLAGGLDTQYF. DNA of the CDR3: TGTGCCACCAGTGATTTGCTAGCGGGAGGGCTAGATACGCAGTATTTT.

This sequence joins TRBV28 and TRBJ1-2, with D perhaps TRBD1 (6 bases). Germline lookup yields CDR1 MDHEN and CDR2 SYDVKM. This CDR3 spans 14 amino acids. The V gene lost 3 bases and the J gene lost 4 bases, with 12 bases spanning the gap. The CDR3 bases are TGTGCCAGCAGTTTCCCGGACAGTTTCTATGGCTACACCTTC. Its protein product is CASSFPDSFYGYTF.

This clonotype showed up just a few times. V and J are TRBV20-1 and TRBJ1-6, with TRBD1 as a possible D gene (6 bases). Germline V lookup: CDR1 DFQATT, CDR2 SNEGSKA (reference sequence). This CDR3 comprises 12 residues. V lost 4 bases and J lost 10, with 11 bases in between. CDR3 sequence (DNA): TGCAGTGCTAAGCAGGGGACGTCACCCCTCCACTTT. It codes for CSAKQGTSPLHF.

The J gene is TRBJ2-1, the V gene TRBV5-1; 11 nucleotides line up with TRBD2. The CDR3 has 15 amino acids. The V segment lost 0 bases and the J segment 12 bases; nucleotides outside the gene matches: 8. Germline lookup yields CDR1 SGHRS and CDR2 YFSETQ. The CDR3 reads CASSLEGTSGRGQFF. The CDR3 DNA sequence: TGCGCCAGCAGCTTGGAGGGAACTAGCGGGAGAGGGCAGTTCTTC.

About this clonotype itself: A junction boundary mismatches the germline segment, possibly from a read error. This rearrangement joins TRBV9 to TRBJ2-1; the D is unclear. Germline CDR1 and CDR2: SGDLS and YYNGEE. The CDR3 length is 14 residues. The CDR3 region is CASSVGSPVNKQFF. CDR3 sequence (DNA): TGTGCCAGCAGCGTAGGATCCCCGGTCAATAAGCAGTTCTTC.

The chain combines TRBV28 with TRBJ2-7; 7 bases line up with TRBD2. Germline assignment: CDR1 MDHEN and CDR2 SYDVKM. V lost 6 bases and J lost 6; bases outside the gene matches: 11. The length of the CDR3 is 14 residues. The CDR3 bases are TGTGCCAGCAGCCCTGCGCGGGGCGGGAGCGAGCAGTACTTC. Protein product: CASSPARGGSEQYF.

Ten or more counts support this clonotype. The gene calls are TRBV7-2 and TRBJ2-3; no clear D. The CDR3 runs to 12 residues. With 9 bases removed from V and 5 bases from J, the gap between germline ends came to 12 bases. Germline CDR1 and CDR2: SGHTA and FQGNSA. The CDR3: CASGGPRDTQYF. CDR3 sequence (DNA): TGTGCCAGTGGTGGGCCGAGAGATACGCAGTATTTT.

The CDR3 is CASRPGQGARQPQHF. The CDR3 DNA follows: TGTGCCAGCAGACCGGGACAGGGGGCACGCCAGCCCCAGCATTTT. V is TRBV6-5 and J is TRBJ1-5; 12 nucleotides match TRBD1. The CDR3 covers 15 residues. V was clipped by 6 bases and J by 7 bases; unmatched bases: 7. Germline CDR1 is MNHEY and CDR2 is SVGAGI.

This rearrangement joins TRBV28 to TRBJ2-5; D call uncertain. The CDR3 length is 13 residues. V was trimmed by 8 bases and J by 5 bases, leaving 15 bases between them. Germline values: CDR1 MDHEN, CDR2 SYDVKM. CDR3 protein: CASVGRRPETQYF. DNA of the CDR3: TGTGCCAGCGTGGGAAGGCGGCCGGAGACCCAGTACTTC.

The chain couples TRBV10-3 to TRBJ2-7, with TRBD1 identical over 8 bases. The V gene end was trimmed by 0 bases and the J gene end by 3 bases; junction bases not matched to a gene: 4. The CDR3 is 15 amino acids. Germline-derived CDR1 and CDR2 are ENHRY and SYGVKD. The CDR3, as DNA: TGTGCCATCAGTGAGTCACCGGGACAGGACTACGAGCAGTACTTC. Protein sequence: CAISESPGQDYEQYF.

This clonotype appeared a few times. The CDR3 spells CSVERTGGSANTEAFF. Here the CDR3 DNA reads TGCAGCGTTGAGAGGACAGGGGGGTCGGCGAACACTGAAGCTTTCTTT. This sequence joins TRBV29-1 and TRBJ1-1; TRBD1 agrees at 10 bases. This CDR3 contains 16 residues. With 3 bases clipped from V and 1 base from J, the junction kept 8 bases outside the gene matches. Germline V gives CDR1 SQVTM, CDR2 ANQGSEA.

J is TRBJ2-5 and V is TRBV20-1, with a possible D match to TRBD2 (6 bases). The CDR3 covers 15 residues. Germline loops: CDR1 DFQATT, CDR2 SNEGSKA (reference sequence). Trimming pared 3 bases from V and 2 bases from J, leaving 16 bases between. Here the CDR3 reads CSASRPAGPQETQYF. Here the CDR3 DNA reads TGCAGTGCTAGTAGACCGGCGGGGCCACAAGAGACCCAGTACTTC.

The chain recombines TRBV24-1 with TRBJ2-7, with D maybe TRBD1 (5 bases). This CDR3 spans 13 amino acids. The germline CDR1 and CDR2 sequences are KGHDR and SFDVKD. Trimming removed 5 bases at V and 2 bases at J, with 9 bases between. In DNA form, the CDR3 reads TGTGCCACCAGTGGTCAGGGTACCTACGAGCAGTACTTC. This encodes CATSGQGTYEQYF.

This clonotype turned up a few times. The chain has TRBV7-2 and TRBJ2-7; 9 bases map to TRBD2. CDR3 size: 15 residues. After removal of 5 bases from V and 3 bases from J, the junction contained 8 bases not matched to a gene. Germline V gene data show CDR1 as SGHTA and CDR2 as FQGNSA. The CDR3 sequence is CASSPSGLAGYEQYF. CDR3 in DNA: TGTGCCAGCAGCCCATCGGGACTAGCTGGCTACGAGCAGTACTTC.

The V call is TRBV3-1, the J call TRBJ2-1; 9 bases agree with TRBD2. The J segment lost 8 bases and the V segment lost 3 bases, leaving 11 bases of the junction unmatched. The CDR3 has 16 amino acids. Germline CDR1 LGHDT, CDR2 YNNKEL (reference sequence). The CDR3 protein is CASSQSASGVTYEQFF. In DNA form, the CDR3 reads TGTGCCAGCAGCCAGTCAGCTAGCGGGGTAACGTATGAGCAGTTCTTC.

V is TRBV29-1 and J is TRBJ2-1, with D possibly being TRBD2 (5 bases). Trimming stripped 4 bases from V and 0 bases from J, with 7 bases between. The germline V gene has CDR1 SQVTM and CDR2 ANQGSEA. The CDR3 extends over 13 amino acids. As DNA, the CDR3 is TGCAGCGTTGGAAGCGGCTCCTACAATGAGCAGTTCTTC. It translates to CSVGSGSYNEQFF.

The J gene is TRBJ2-5, the V gene TRBV4-2, with 8 positions matching TRBD2. The CDR3 is 14 residues long. V lost 6 bases and J lost 11; bases outside the gene matches: 14. CDR1 is LGHNA and CDR2 is YNFKEQ in the germline V gene. The CDR3 DNA reads as TGTGCCAGCAGAGGCCGGGAGGGTGCTGGTGAGCAGTACTTC. Translating it yields CASRGREGAGEQYF.